This T cell receptor beta chain came from a study of blood T cell repertoires in COVID-19. For the study at large: Sample material is recorded as cDNA or gDNA derived from T cells, B-cell-depleted T cells, or PBMCs.

TCRdb's table, derived via immunoSEQ multiplex PCR, lists solely in-frame clones and lacks some. Of about 110,000 clones listed, approximately 83% are singletons. Trimming removed 1 base from V and 0 bases from J, with 10 bases in between. CDR1 and CDR2 from the germline V gene are SGHKS and YYEKEE (reference sequence). This CDR3 region has 15 residues. The receptor was isolated from a woman aged 70-85 years with acute or convalescent COVID-19. The sequencing sample was made of peripheral blood. The V call is TRBV5-5, the J call TRBJ1-1; D uncertain. The DNA for the CDR3 is TGTGCCAGCAGCTTGATATGGCTGATGAACACTGAAGCTTTCTTT. Translation: CASSLIWLMNTEAFF.